These 24 T cell receptor beta chains came from one sample sequenced in a study of T cell clonotyping in hematopoietic cell transplantation. TCRdb's table, derived via immunoSEQ multiplex PCR, lists solely in-frame clones and lacks some. Among about 69,000 clones listed, 85% to 95% were seen once. Sequencing was done on a sample of peripheral blood mononuclear cells. The receptors originated from a man aged 45-60 years in good health. Some clones in this sample may be carry-over from other donors' samples.

This chain links TRBV19 with TRBJ1-1; a weak D match, TRBD1 (6 bases). The CDR3 is 13 residues long. Germline V gene sequence: CDR1 LNHDA, CDR2 SQIVND (reference sequence). V was pared by 1 base and J by 8 bases, with 11 bases between. The CDR3 is CASSIGWTAEAFF. The CDR3 nucleotides are TGTGCCAGTAGTATAGGGTGGACAGCGGAAGCTTTCTTT.

The V gene is TRBV28, the J gene TRBJ2-7; a weak D match, TRBD1 (6 bases). The CDR3 runs to 14 residues. V was pared by 7 bases and J by 6 bases, with 19 bases between. Germline V gene data show CDR1 as MDHEN and CDR2 as SYDVKM. CDR3 sequence: CASNGQLGNSEQYF. The CDR3 DNA follows: TGTGCCAGCAACGGACAGTTGGGGAATAGCGAGCAGTACTTC.

The chain couples TRBV29-1 to TRBJ2-3, with a weak D call TRBD2 (6 bases). The CDR3 extends over 10 amino acids. Trimming shortened V by 6 bases and J by 6 bases, and 7 bases separated the two germline ends. The germline CDR1 and CDR2 sequences are SQVTM and ANQGSEA. In DNA form, the CDR3 reads TGCAGCGTGACTAGTGATACGCAGTATTTT. Protein product: CSVTSDTQYF.

This clone was seen just once. The rearrangement uses TRBV10-3 and TRBJ1-2; 7 nucleotides line up with TRBD1. V trimming: 0 bases; J trimming: 2 bases; junction bases outside the gene matches: 3. Looked up from germline, CDR1 is ENHRY and CDR2 is SYGVKD. This CDR3 region has 15 residues. CDR3 residues: CAISESGQANYGYTF. The CDR3 nucleotides read TGTGCCATCAGTGAGTCCGGACAGGCCAACTATGGCTACACCTTC.

The V and J genes are TRBV7-9 and TRBJ2-3; 12 bases match TRBD1. Looked up from germline, CDR1 is SEHNR and CDR2 is FQNEAQ (reference sequence). V lost 0 bases and J lost 7; bases outside the gene matches: 5. The CDR3 loop spans 16 amino acids. The chain's CDR3 is CASSLAGTGGLNTQYF. CDR3 nucleotide sequence: TGTGCCAGCAGCTTAGCGGGGACAGGGGGCTTGAATACGCAGTATTTT.

This clone came up once. The chain couples TRBV7-6 to TRBJ1-3; D remains unclear. Germline V gene lookup returns CDR1 SGHVS and CDR2 FNYEAQ. The length of the CDR3 is 14 residues. The germline V and J ends were trimmed by 4 bases and 0 bases, with 7 bases remaining between them. The CDR3 reads CASSSQSSGNTIYF. The CDR3, as DNA: TGTGCCAGCAGCTCACAGAGCTCTGGAAACACCATATATTTT.

This chain joins TRBV19 and TRBJ1-2; no clear D. In germline, CDR1 is LNHDA, CDR2 SQIVND (reference sequence). The CDR3 has 17 residues. Trimming removed 3 bases at V and 3 bases at J, with 20 bases between. The CDR3 reads CASSIDAGAVDYYGYTF. The CDR3 DNA reads TGTGCCAGTAGTATTGACGCTGGAGCAGTGGATTACTATGGCTACACCTTC.

V and J are TRBV28 and TRBJ1-2, with D tentatively TRBD1 (5 bases). Germline V gene sequence: CDR1 MDHEN, CDR2 SYDVKM. V was trimmed by 5 bases and J by 5 bases, leaving 18 bases between them. The CDR3 runs to 15 residues. This CDR3 is CASSPGGAAWYGYTF. In DNA, the CDR3 is TGTGCCAGCAGTCCGGGAGGGGCCGCCTGGTATGGCTACACCTTC.

The V and J genes are TRBV10-3 and TRBJ2-7; 9 bases agree with TRBD1. The CDR3 has 15 residues. The germline CDR1 and CDR2 sequences are ENHRY and SYGVKD. Losses at the gene ends were 6 bases for V and 4 bases for J; bases not matched to a gene: 10. Here the CDR3 DNA reads TGTGCCATCAGCTCACCGGGACAGGGTCTATACGAGCAGTACTTC. Residues: CAISSPGQGLYEQYF.

This clone was observed once. The V and J genes are TRBV30 and TRBJ2-5, with 12 bases matching TRBD2. Germline CDR1 and CDR2: GTSNPN and SVGIG (reference sequence). CDR3 length: 15 residues. The V segment lost 2 bases and the J segment 5 bases; nucleotides outside the gene matches: 6. CDR3 nucleotides: TGTGCCTGGAGTCGGGCTAGCGGGAGGGCCGAGACCCAGTACTTC. It codes for CAWSRASGRAETQYF. The whole variable domain, filled in from reference TRBV30 and TRBJ2-5, reads SQTIHQWPATLVQPVGSPLSLECTVEGTSNPNLYWYRQAAGRGLQLLFYSVGIGQISSEVPQNLSASRPQDRQFILSSKKLLLSDSGFYLCAWSRASGRAETQYFGPGTRLLVL.

The chain couples TRBV6-5 to TRBJ1-1; no definite D call. The V end was cut by 2 bases, the J end by 7 bases, with 8 bases between. The CDR3 is 12 amino acids. CDR1 and CDR2 (germline): MNHEY, SVGAGI. The CDR3 sequence is CASSYDRGEAFF. For the CDR3, the DNA is TGTGCCAGCAGTTACGATCGGGGTGAAGCTTTCTTT.

The rearrangement uses TRBV6-5 and TRBJ1-1; no firm D call. The V gene lost 5 bases and the J gene lost 1 base, with 14 bases spanning the gap. This CDR3 region has 15 residues. The germline V gene encodes CDR1 MNHEY and CDR2 SVGAGI. CDR3 sequence: CASSPDRSTNTEAFF. The CDR3, as DNA: TGTGCCAGCAGTCCCGACCGAAGTACGAACACTGAAGCTTTCTTT.

This sequence joins TRBV19 and TRBJ2-7; perhaps TRBD1 as D (5 bases). This CDR3 spans 12 amino acids. V lost 3 bases and J 5 bases, leaving 8 bases between the germline ends. Germline CDR1 and CDR2: LNHDA and SQIVND (reference sequence). The CDR3 coding sequence is TGTGCCAGTAGTATTGGGGCCCACGAGCAGTACTTC. Its protein is CASSIGAHEQYF.

The chain links TRBV7-8 to TRBJ2-7; D remains ambiguous. CDR1 is SGHVS and CDR2 is FQNEAQ in the germline V gene. V gave up 5 bases and J gave up 2 bases, with 7 bases separating them. This CDR3 is 12 amino acids long. The CDR3 here is CASSITPYEQYF. As DNA, the CDR3 is TGTGCCAGCAGCATAACGCCCTACGAGCAGTACTTC.

The V and J genes are TRBV6-1 and TRBJ1-5; no firm D call. Germline V gene data show CDR1 as MNHNS and CDR2 as SASEGT. The germline V and J ends were trimmed by 6 bases and 0 bases, with 6 bases remaining between them. This CDR3 region has 13 residues. As DNA, the CDR3 is TGTGCCAGCAGGGAGGATAGCAATCAGCCCCAGCATTTT. Translated, it gives CASREDSNQPQHF.

V gene TRBV28 combines with J gene TRBJ1-3; D not resolved. This CDR3 is built from 17 residues. The germline CDR1 and CDR2 sequences are MDHEN and SYDVKM. With 6 bases removed from V and 0 bases from J, the gap between germline ends came to 18 bases. CDR3 DNA sequence: TGTGCCAGCAGCGCAAGCACCTGGGTGAACTCTGGAAACACCATATATTTT. As protein: CASSASTWVNSGNTIYF.

V usage is TRBV30 and J usage is TRBJ2-6, with D possibly matching TRBD2 (5 bases). This CDR3 comprises 17 residues. Trimming shortened V by 4 bases and J by 1 base, and 17 bases separated the two germline ends. Germline-derived CDR1 and CDR2 are GTSNPN and SVGIG (reference sequence). The CDR3 DNA reads TGTGCCTGGATCCGGGAAAGGAGTATGTCTGGGGCCAACGTCCTGACTTTC. This gives the protein CAWIRERSMSGANVLTF.

V usage is TRBV6-1 and J usage is TRBJ1-1; TRBD1 aligns across 7 bases. This CDR3 comprises 20 residues. Germline V gene sequence: CDR1 MNHNS, CDR2 SASEGT. Trimming cost V 1 base and J 0 bases; bases outside gene matches: 17. The CDR3 DNA follows: TGTGCCAGCAGTGAAGAAGCGCCGGACAGGTCGTGGGGAATGAACACTGAAGCTTTCTTT. Amino acid sequence: CASSEEAPDRSWGMNTEAFF.

The rearrangement uses TRBV19 and TRBJ1-3; D uncertain. Germline-derived CDR1 and CDR2 are LNHDA and SQIVND (reference sequence). The CDR3 sequence is 15 residues long. Trimming took 3 bases from V and 0 from J, leaving 9 bases between them. The CDR3 DNA is TGTGCCAGTAGTATGACGGTCTTCTCTGGAAACACCATATATTTT. Translation gives CASSMTVFSGNTIYF. Combining the CDR3 with reference TRBV19 and TRBJ1-3 gives the whole variable domain DGGITQSPKYLFRKEGQNVTLSCEQNLNHDAMYWYRQDPGQGLRLIYYSQIVNDFQKGDIAEGYSVSREKKESFPLTVTSAQKNPTAFYLCASSMTVFSGNTIYFGEGSWLTVV.

This chain joins TRBV4-1 and TRBJ2-7; D tentatively reads TRBD1 or TRBD2 (5 bases each). Germline-derived CDR1 and CDR2 are MGHRA and YSYEKL. The CDR3 contains 16 residues. V was cut by 1 base and J by 1 base, with 14 bases left in between. The CDR3 is CASSQGTGTGSYEQYF. DNA of the CDR3: TGCGCCAGCAGCCAAGGGACCGGGACCGGATCCTACGAGCAGTACTTC.

The chain combines TRBV7-8 with TRBJ2-1, with 9 bases aligning to TRBD2. The germline V gene encodes CDR1 SGHVS and CDR2 FQNEAQ. The V segment lost 5 bases and the J segment 5 bases; nucleotides outside the gene matches: 10. This CDR3 is 16 amino acids long. CDR3 bases: TGTGCCAGCAGCAGTCCCCTAGCGGGGAGGAACAATGAGCAGTTCTTC. Amino acids: CASSSPLAGRNNEQFF.

V is TRBV28 and J is TRBJ2-2; 7 nucleotides agree with TRBD2. V shed 2 bases and J 6 bases; nucleotides not matched to a gene: 9. The germline CDR1 and CDR2 sequences are MDHEN and SYDVKM. This CDR3 comprises 16 residues. CDR3 bases: TGTGCCAGCAGTTTAATGTCCGGACTAGAAGCCGGGGAGCTGTTTTTT. Translation: CASSLMSGLEAGELFF.

The CDR3 sequence is CASSLASYNEQFF. CDR3 DNA sequence: TGTGCCAGCAGTTTGGCTTCCTACAATGAGCAGTTCTTC. The chain uses TRBV6-6 and TRBJ2-1; D unclear. Germline CDR1 and CDR2: MNHNY and SVGAGI (reference sequence). Trimming took 4 bases from V and 1 from J, leaving 5 bases between them. The CDR3 is 13 amino acids.

This chain joins TRBV4-2 and TRBJ2-5; D uncertain. Germline values: CDR1 LGHNA, CDR2 YNFKEQ. Trimming took off 1 base at V and 4 bases at J, with 7 bases between the two ends. This CDR3 has 13 residues. CDR3 region: CASSQGGVETQYF. The CDR3 bases are TGTGCCAGCAGCCAAGGTGGGGTAGAGACCCAGTACTTC.